This entry lists 3 T cell receptor beta chains sequenced from one sample in a study of T cells in narcolepsy. TCRdb's copy holds only in-frame clones and misses some; the assay was immunoSEQ multiplex PCR. Of fewer than 40,000 clones listed, roughly 86% are singletons. The sample taken for sequencing was memory (CD45RA-) CD4+ T cells from blood. The receptors come from a human donor in good health.

This chain links TRBV6-5 with TRBJ1-2; TRBD1 aligns across 7 bases. The germline V gene encodes CDR1 MNHEY and CDR2 SVGAGI. With 5 bases clipped from V and 7 bases from J, the junction kept 10 bases outside the gene matches. CDR3 size: 14 residues. CDR3 DNA: TGTGCCAGCAGTAAAACAGGGGAAGGTTCTGGCTACACCTTC. Protein product: CASSKTGEGSGYTF.

The rearrangement links TRBV6-5 to TRBJ1-5, with D maybe TRBD1 (6 bases). The CDR3 consists of 13 residues. Germline CDR1 and CDR2: MNHEY and SVGAGI. Trimming took 7 bases from V and 5 from J, leaving 12 bases between them. CDR3 coding DNA: TGTGCCAGCAACCGAGGGACATATCAGCCCCAGCATTTT. This sequence encodes CASNRGTYQPQHF.

This clone was seen a single time. V is TRBV5-4 and J is TRBJ2-7; D unresolved. V shed 4 bases and J shed 5 bases, with 19 bases lying between them. CDR3 length: 15 amino acids. Germline CDR1 is SGHNT and CDR2 is YYREEE (reference sequence). CDR3 loop: CASSQESRFPHEQYF. CDR3 coding DNA: TGTGCCAGCAGCCAAGAGTCTAGGTTCCCCCACGAGCAGTACTTC. The full variable domain, in which reference TRBV5-4 and TRBJ2-7 provide the parts outside the CDR3, is ETGVTQSPTHLIKTRGQQVTLRCSSQSGHNTVSWYQQALGQGPQFIFQYYREEENGRGNFPPRFSGLQFPNYSSELNVNALELDDSALYLCASSQESRFPHEQYFGPGTRLTVT.